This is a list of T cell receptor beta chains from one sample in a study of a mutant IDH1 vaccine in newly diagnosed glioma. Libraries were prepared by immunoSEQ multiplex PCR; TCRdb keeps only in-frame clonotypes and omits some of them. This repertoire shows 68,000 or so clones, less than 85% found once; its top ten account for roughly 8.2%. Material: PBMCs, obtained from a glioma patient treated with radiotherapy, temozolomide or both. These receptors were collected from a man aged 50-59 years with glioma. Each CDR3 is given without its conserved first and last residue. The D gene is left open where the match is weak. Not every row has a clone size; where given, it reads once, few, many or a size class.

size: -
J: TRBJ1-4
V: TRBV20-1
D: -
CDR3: SVKNEKLF

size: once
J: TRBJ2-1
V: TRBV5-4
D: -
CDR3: ASSLDYPLIDEQF

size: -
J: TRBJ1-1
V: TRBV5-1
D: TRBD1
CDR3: ASSWGDRGYGNTEAF

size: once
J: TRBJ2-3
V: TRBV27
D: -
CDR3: ARITRTISTDTQY

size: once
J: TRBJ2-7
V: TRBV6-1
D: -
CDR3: ASSGTGFPYEQY

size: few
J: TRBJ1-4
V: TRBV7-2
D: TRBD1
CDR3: ASSRGGQGEKLF

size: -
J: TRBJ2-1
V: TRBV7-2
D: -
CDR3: ASSSPGGVLYNEQF

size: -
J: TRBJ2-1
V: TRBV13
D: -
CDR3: ASSLTEQVKRNEQF

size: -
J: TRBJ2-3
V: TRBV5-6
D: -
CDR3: ASSSNIGSTDTQY

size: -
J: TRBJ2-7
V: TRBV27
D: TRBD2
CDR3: ASSFERGLEQY

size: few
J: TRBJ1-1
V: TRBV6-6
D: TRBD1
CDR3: ASRQGDTEAF

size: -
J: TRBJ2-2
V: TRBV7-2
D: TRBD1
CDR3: ASTPGGTGAYRTGELF

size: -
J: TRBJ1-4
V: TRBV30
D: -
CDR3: ASRHQVNGEKLF

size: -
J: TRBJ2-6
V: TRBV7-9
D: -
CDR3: ASTPGTKGTGANVLT

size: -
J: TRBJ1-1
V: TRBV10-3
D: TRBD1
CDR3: AAGTGWEAEAF

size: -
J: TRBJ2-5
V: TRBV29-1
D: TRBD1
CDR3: SVDPVGQQETQY

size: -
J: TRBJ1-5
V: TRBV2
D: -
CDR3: ASRRSGANQPQH

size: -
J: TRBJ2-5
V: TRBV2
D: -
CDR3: ASSDPRETQY

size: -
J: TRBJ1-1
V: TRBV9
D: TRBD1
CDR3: ASSVDRDPTTEAF

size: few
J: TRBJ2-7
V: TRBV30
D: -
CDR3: AWSPPGAYEQY

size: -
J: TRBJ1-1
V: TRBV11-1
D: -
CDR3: ASSLIRAGLTEAF

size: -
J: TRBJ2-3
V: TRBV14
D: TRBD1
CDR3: ASSSFAGGPTDTQY

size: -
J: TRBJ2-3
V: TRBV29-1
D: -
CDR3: SVRLRGTDTQY

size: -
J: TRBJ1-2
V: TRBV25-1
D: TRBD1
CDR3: ASSEWGTGGRGYT

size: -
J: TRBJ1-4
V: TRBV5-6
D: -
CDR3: ASSSYSATNEKLF

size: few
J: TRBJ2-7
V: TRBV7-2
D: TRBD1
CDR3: ASSLAGTVHEQY

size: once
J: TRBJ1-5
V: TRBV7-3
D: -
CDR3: ASSLKQDAQGSQPQH

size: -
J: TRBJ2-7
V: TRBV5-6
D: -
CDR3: ASSLDRSAQY

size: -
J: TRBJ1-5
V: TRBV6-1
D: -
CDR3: ASSGEVLIVGSNQPQH

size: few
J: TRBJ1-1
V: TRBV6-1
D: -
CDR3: ASSNGQRNTEAF

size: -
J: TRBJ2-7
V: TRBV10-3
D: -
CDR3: AISASGGGYEQY

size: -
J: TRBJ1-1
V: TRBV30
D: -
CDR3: AWSQGGTTEAF

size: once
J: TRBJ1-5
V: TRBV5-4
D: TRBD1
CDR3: ASSPYPGTDASPQH

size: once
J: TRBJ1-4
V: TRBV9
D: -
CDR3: ASSVEGLISEKLF

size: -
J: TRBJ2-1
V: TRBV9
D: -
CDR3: ASSVGNARDNEQF

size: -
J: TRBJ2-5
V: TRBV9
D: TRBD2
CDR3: ASSVEAGGWETQY

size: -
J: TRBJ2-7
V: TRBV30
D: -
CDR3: AWRAWGSYEQY

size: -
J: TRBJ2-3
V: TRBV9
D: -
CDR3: ASSVDSDTDTQY

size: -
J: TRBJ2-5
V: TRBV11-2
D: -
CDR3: ASSDSAETQY

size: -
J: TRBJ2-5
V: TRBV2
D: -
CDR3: ASRSPVETQY

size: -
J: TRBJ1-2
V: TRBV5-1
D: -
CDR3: ASSQGFNYGYT

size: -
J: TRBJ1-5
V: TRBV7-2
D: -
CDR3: ASSLREGNQPQH

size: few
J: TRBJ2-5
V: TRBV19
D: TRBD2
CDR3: ASSIGIAGPQETQY

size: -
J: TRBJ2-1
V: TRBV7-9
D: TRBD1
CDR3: ASSLSRTGGEF

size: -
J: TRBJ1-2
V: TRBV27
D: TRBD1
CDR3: ASSSIGTGGGGGYT

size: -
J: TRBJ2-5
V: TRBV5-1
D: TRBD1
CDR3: ASGQGAVETQY

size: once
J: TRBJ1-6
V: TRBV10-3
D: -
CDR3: AISVGNSPLH

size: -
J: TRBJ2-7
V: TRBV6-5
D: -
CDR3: ASSYKGGEQY

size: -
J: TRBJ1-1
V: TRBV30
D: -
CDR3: AWSLSNTEAF

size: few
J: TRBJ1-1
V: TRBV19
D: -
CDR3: ASSPYTNTEAF

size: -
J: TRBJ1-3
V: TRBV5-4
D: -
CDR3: ASSLGGSGNTIY